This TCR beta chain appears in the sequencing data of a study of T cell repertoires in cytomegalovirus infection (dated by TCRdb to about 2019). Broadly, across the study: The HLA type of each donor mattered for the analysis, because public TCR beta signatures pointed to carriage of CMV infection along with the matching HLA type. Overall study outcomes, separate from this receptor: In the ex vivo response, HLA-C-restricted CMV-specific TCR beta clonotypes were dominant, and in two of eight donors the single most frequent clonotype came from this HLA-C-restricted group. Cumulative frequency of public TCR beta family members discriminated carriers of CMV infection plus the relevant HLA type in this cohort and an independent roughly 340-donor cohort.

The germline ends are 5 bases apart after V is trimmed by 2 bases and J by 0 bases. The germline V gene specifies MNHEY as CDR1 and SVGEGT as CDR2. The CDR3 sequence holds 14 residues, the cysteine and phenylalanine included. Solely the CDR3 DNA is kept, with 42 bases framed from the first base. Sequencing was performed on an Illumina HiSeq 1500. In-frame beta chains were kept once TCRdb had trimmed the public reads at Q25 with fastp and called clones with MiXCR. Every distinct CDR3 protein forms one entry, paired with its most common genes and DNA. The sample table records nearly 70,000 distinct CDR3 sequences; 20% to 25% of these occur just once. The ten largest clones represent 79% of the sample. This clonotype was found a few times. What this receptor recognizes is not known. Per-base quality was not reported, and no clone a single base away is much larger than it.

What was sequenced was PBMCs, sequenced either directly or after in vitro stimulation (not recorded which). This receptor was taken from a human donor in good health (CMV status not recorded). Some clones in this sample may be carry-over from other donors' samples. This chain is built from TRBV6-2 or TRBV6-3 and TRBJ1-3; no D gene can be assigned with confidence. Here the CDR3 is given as CASSYSISGNTIYF. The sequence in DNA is TGTGCCAGCAGTTACAGTATCTCTGGAAACACCATATATTTT.